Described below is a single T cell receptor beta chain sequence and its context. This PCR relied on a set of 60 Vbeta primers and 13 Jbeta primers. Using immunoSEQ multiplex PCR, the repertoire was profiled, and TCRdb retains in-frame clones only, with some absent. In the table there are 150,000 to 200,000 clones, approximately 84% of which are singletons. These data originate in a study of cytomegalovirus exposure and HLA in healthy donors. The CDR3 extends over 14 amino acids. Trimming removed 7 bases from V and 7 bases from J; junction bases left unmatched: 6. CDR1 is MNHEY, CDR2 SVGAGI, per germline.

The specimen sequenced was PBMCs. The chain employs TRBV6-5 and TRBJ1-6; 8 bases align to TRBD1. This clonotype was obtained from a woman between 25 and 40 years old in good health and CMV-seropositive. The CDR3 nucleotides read TGTGCCAGCACCCGGACAGGGAGAAATTCACCCCTCCACTTT. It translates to CASTRTGRNSPLHF.